This TCR beta chain originates from a study of T cells in Graves' hyperthyroidism and ophthalmopathy. Turning to the study itself: Blood was drawn when the patient was first diagnosed and still untreated.

CDR3 length: 18 residues. V was clipped by 0 bases and J by 4 bases, with 19 bases between them. The germline V gene encodes CDR1 LGHNA and CDR2 YNFKEQ. The source material, RNA transcripts, was used to amplify TCR beta CDR3 regions. The primer set for the first-round RT-PCR of the TCR CDR3 was HTBI. From the multiplex PCR reads, TCRdb called clonotypes with MiXCR, one entry per CDR3 protein. The table lists 210,000 or so distinct CDR3 sequences, approximately 17% of them singletons. Patients having uncontrolled infection, another autoimmune disease, pregnancy or lactation were not included. This clonotype was counted between two and nine times.

The TCR comes from a man aged 45-65 years with Graves' hyperthyroidism. Sequenced sample: blood. The V gene is TRBV4-2, the J gene TRBJ1-3; D call uncertain. For the CDR3, the DNA is TGTGCCAGCAGCCAAGATAGTTACGACGGCCCTTTGGGAAACACCATATATTTT. Protein: CASSQDSYDGPLGNTIYF.